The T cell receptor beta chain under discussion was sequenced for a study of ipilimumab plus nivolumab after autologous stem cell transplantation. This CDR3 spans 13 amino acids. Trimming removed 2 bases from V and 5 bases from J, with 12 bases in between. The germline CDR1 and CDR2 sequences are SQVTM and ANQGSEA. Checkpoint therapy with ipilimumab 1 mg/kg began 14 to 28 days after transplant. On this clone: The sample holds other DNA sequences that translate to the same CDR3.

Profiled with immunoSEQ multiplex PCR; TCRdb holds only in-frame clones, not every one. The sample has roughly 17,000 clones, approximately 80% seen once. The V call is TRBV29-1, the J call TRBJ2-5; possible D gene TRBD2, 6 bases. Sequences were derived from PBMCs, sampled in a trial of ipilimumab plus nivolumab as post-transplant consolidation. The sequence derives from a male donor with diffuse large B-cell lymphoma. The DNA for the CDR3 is TGCAGCGTTGAAATCGGGGGTGCGGAGACCCAGTACTTC. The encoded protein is CSVEIGGAETQYF.